This T cell receptor beta chain was obtained from a study of shared clonotypes between healthy human individuals. Per germline, CDR1 ENHRY and CDR2 SYGVKD. The CDR3 length is 15 residues. J was trimmed by 4 bases and V by 8 bases; bases with no gene match: 9. CD45RO-negative, CCR7-selected cells formed the naive CD8 fraction, which excluded terminally differentiated effector memory CD45RA+ cells. Replicate PCRs run on sorted subsets employed around 200 ng DNA, roughly 30,000 T cell genomes. Here immunoSEQ multiplex PCR was the method, and the copy in TCRdb shows in-frame clones only, minus some. The table shows about 680,000 clones, with just over 90% occurring only once.

This chain uses TRBV10-3 with TRBJ2-2, with TRBD2 matching 8 bases. The sequence was obtained from a young man in good health. The sample was naive CD8+ T cells sorted from blood. This CDR3 reads CAILGAGGPTGELFF. In DNA, the CDR3 is TGTGCCATCCTGGGGGCGGGAGGTCCCACCGGGGAGCTGTTTTTT.